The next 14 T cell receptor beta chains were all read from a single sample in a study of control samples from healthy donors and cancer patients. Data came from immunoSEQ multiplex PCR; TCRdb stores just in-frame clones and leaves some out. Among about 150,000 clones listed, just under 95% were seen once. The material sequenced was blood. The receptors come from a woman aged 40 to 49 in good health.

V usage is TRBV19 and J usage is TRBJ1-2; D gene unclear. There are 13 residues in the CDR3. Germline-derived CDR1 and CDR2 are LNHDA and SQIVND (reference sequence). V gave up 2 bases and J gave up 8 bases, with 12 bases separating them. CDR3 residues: CASSIRGKEGYTF. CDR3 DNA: TGTGCCAGTAGTATACGAGGGAAGGAAGGCTACACCTTC. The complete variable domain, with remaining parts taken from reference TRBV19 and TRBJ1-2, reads DGGITQSPKYLFRKEGQNVTLSCEQNLNHDAMYWYRQDPGQGLRLIYYSQIVNDFQKGDIAEGYSVSREKKESFPLTVTSAQKNPTAFYLCASSIRGKEGYTFGSGTRLTVV.

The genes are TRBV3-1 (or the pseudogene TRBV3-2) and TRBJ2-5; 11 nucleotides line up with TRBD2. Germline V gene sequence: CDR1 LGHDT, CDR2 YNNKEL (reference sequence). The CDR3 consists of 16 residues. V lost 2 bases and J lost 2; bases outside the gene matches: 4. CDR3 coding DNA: TGTGCCAGCAGCCAACCCTCTAGCGGGGGGCAAGAGACCCAGTACTTC. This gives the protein CASSQPSSGGQETQYF.

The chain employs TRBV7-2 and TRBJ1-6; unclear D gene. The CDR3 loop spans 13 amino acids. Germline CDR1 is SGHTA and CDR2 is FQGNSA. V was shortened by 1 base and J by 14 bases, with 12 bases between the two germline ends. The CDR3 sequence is CASSLGVARTLHF. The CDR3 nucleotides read TGTGCCAGCAGCTTAGGAGTAGCCCGGACCCTCCACTTT.

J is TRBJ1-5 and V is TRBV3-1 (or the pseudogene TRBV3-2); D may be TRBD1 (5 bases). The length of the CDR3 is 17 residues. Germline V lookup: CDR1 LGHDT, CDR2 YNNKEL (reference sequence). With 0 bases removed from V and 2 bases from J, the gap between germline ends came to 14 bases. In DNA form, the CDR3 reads TGTGCCAGCAGCCAAGATAATGACAGAGGAGGCAATCAGCCCCAGCATTTT. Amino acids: CASSQDNDRGGNQPQHF.

In nucleotides, the CDR3 is TGTGCCAGTAGTACCAGACTAGCGGGAGACTTGGAGACCCAGTACTTC. Its translation: CASSTRLAGDLETQYF. This chain joins TRBV19 and TRBJ2-5; 12 bases line up with TRBD2. The CDR3 has 16 residues. Germline CDR1 LNHDA, CDR2 SQIVND (reference sequence). The V gene end was trimmed by 4 bases and the J gene end by 5 bases; junction bases not matched to a gene: 8.

Written as DNA, the CDR3 is TGTGCCAGTATCCCGTCGGACAGGGGCGATCAGCCCCAGCATTTT. It is translated as CASIPSDRGDQPQHF. The chain carries TRBV19 and TRBJ1-5; 9 bases map to TRBD1. The CDR3 is 15 residues long. With 7 bases clipped from V and 5 bases from J, the junction kept 9 bases outside the gene matches. Germline loops: CDR1 LNHDA, CDR2 SQIVND (reference sequence). The full variable domain, its missing parts supplied by reference TRBV19 and TRBJ1-5, is DGGITQSPKYLFRKEGQNVTLSCEQNLNHDAMYWYRQDPGQGLRLIYYSQIVNDFQKGDIAEGYSVSREKKESFPLTVTSAQKNPTAFYLCASIPSDRGDQPQHFGDGTRLSIL.

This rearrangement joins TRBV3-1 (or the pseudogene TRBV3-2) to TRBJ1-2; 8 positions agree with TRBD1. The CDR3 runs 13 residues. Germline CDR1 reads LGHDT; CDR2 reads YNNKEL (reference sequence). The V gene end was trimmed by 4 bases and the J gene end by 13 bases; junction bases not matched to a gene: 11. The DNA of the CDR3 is TGTGCCAGCAGCCTCCGTGCAGGGGGCAGTGGCACCTTC. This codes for CASSLRAGGSGTF.

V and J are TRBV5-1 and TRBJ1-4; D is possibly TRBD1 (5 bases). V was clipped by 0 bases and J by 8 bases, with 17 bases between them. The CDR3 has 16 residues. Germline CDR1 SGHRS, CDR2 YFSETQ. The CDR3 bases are TGCGCCAGCAGCTTGGCTATGGGTGGGACCACGGAAAAACTGTTTTTT. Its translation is CASSLAMGGTTEKLFF.

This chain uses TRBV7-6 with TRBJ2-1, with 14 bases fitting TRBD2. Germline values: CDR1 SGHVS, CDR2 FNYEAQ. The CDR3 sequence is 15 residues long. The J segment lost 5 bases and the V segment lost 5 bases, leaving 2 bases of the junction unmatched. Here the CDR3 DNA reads TGTGCCAGCAGCAGGACTAGCGGGAGGAACAATGAGCAGTTCTTC. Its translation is CASSRTSGRNNEQFF.

CDR3: CATAAGELFF. In DNA form, the CDR3 reads TGTGCCACCGCCGCCGGGGAGCTGTTTTTT. J is TRBJ2-2 and V is TRBV12-3 or TRBV12-4, with D hard to call. Trimming took off 10 bases at V and 6 bases at J, with 6 bases between the two ends. There are 10 residues in the CDR3.

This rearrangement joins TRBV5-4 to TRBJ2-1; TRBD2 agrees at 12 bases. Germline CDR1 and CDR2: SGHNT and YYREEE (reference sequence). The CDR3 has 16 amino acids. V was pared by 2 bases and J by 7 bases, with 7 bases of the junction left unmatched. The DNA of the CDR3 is TGTGCCAGCAGCTTATTGGGACTAGCGGGCTTGAATGAGCAGTTCTTC. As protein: CASSLLGLAGLNEQFF.

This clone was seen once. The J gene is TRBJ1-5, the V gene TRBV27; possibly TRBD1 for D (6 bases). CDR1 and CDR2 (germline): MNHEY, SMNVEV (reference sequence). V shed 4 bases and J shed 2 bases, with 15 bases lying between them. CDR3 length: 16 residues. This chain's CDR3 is CASSSLRGYGNQPQHF. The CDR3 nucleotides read TGTGCCAGCAGTTCACTCAGGGGATACGGCAATCAGCCCCAGCATTTT.

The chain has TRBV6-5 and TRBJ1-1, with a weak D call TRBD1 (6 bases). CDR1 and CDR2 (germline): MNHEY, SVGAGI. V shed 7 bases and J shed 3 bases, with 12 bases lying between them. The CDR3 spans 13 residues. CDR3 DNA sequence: TGTGCCAGCAAGAGGGGGGTCGACACTGAAGCTTTCTTT. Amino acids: CASKRGVDTEAFF.

The CDR3 coding sequence is TGTGCCAGCAGCTTACAGGGACGGGACACTGAAGCTTTCTTT. Protein sequence: CASSLQGRDTEAFF. This chain joins TRBV7-8 and TRBJ1-1, with D possibly TRBD1 on 5 matching bases. Germline assignment: CDR1 SGHVS and CDR2 FQNEAQ. Trimming pared 2 bases from V and 3 bases from J, leaving 10 bases between. This CDR3 spans 14 amino acids. Looking up the rest from reference TRBV7-8 and TRBJ1-1 gives the full variable domain: GAGVSQSPRYKVAKRGQDVALRCDPISGHVSLFWYQQALGQGPEFLTYFQNEAQLDKSGLPSDRFFAERPEGSVSTLKIQRTQQEDSAVYLCASSLQGRDTEAFFGQGTRLTVV.